The rows below give T cell receptor beta chains drawn from one sample of a study of vaccination and CD4 T cells after COVID-19. These TCRs are of unknown antigen specificity. TCRdb fed the PCR reads into MiXCR, producing one record per CDR3 protein. The sample consists of fewer than 15,000 distinct CDR3 sequences, nearly 60% of them appearing once. The sequences come from cultured CD4+ T cells from blood, collected after SARS-CoV-2 vaccination. The receptors were gathered from a human donor with COVID-19. Each CDR3 is given with its conserved first and last residue. The D gene is left open where the match is weak. Part of the rows lack a size; the others show once, few, many or a class for expanded clones.

clone_size: NA
j_call: TRBJ2-5
d_call: TRBD1
v_call: TRBV20-1
cdr3_nt: TGCAGTGCTAGGCGCTCGTTGGGGACAGCGGAGACCCAGTACTTC
cdr3_aa: CSARRSLGTAETQYF

clone_size: NA
j_call: TRBJ1-2
d_call: NA
v_call: TRBV5-1
cdr3_nt: TGCGCCAGCAGACTCGAGGGAGGCTACACCTTC
cdr3_aa: CASRLEGGYTF

clone_size: few
j_call: TRBJ1-6
d_call: NA
v_call: TRBV20-1
cdr3_nt: TGCAGTGCCCCGACTGACGGCAATTCACCCCTCCACTTT
cdr3_aa: CSAPTDGNSPLHF

clone_size: few
j_call: TRBJ2-5
d_call: TRBD1
v_call: TRBV15
cdr3_nt: TGTGCCACCAGCAGACCCGGACAGGCACAAGAGACCCAGTACTTC
cdr3_aa: CATSRPGQAQETQYF

clone_size: once
j_call: TRBJ2-2
d_call: TRBD1
v_call: TRBV11-3
cdr3_nt: TGTGCCAGCAGCTCTGACAGGGGGCGGACCGGGGAGCTGTTTTTT
cdr3_aa: CASSSDRGRTGELFF

clone_size: NA
j_call: TRBJ2-7
d_call: NA
v_call: TRBV15
cdr3_nt: TGTGCCACCAGCAGACCTGACTACGAGCAGTACTTC
cdr3_aa: CATSRPDYEQYF

clone_size: NA
j_call: TRBJ2-3
d_call: NA
v_call: TRBV6-2/TRBV6-3
cdr3_nt: TGTGCCAGCAGTTCCCCCCCGAGGCGGGGCACAGATACGCAGTATTTT
cdr3_aa: CASSSPPRRGTDTQYF

clone_size: few
j_call: TRBJ1-1
d_call: NA
v_call: TRBV28
cdr3_nt: TGTGCCAGCAGTTTGTTCTTCAGTCGGAACACTGAAGCTTTCTTT
cdr3_aa: CASSLFFSRNTEAFF

clone_size: NA
j_call: TRBJ2-2
d_call: NA
v_call: TRBV11-3
cdr3_nt: TGTGCCAGCAGCTTAGAGGCGGACACCGGGGAGCTGTTTTTT
cdr3_aa: CASSLEADTGELFF

clone_size: NA
j_call: TRBJ1-6
d_call: NA
v_call: TRBV23-1
cdr3_nt: TGCGCCAGCAGAGAGCCTTTCTGCGATTCACCCCTCCACTTT
cdr3_aa: CASREPFCDSPLHF

clone_size: few
j_call: TRBJ1-6
d_call: NA
v_call: TRBV20-1
cdr3_nt: TGCAGTGCTAGAGATCGGACTGAGAGCTCCTATAATTCACCCCTCCACTTT
cdr3_aa: CSARDRTESSYNSPLHF

clone_size: NA
j_call: TRBJ2-3
d_call: TRBD2
v_call: TRBV2
cdr3_nt: TGTGCCAGCAGTGAAGTTCGGGGGGGACCCTCTGGGGCAGATACGCAGTATTTT
cdr3_aa: CASSEVRGGPSGADTQYF

clone_size: NA
j_call: TRBJ2-3
d_call: TRBD1
v_call: TRBV2
cdr3_nt: TGTGCCAGCAGTGAAGCGGGGACAGGGTGGTCTGGCACAGATACGCAGTATTTT
cdr3_aa: CASSEAGTGWSGTDTQYF

clone_size: NA
j_call: TRBJ1-6
d_call: NA
v_call: TRBV7-3
cdr3_nt: TGTGCCAGCAGTCCATCAGGGCGGGAGAATTCACCCCTCCACTTT
cdr3_aa: CASSPSGRENSPLHF